This T cell receptor beta chain emerged from a study of shared clonotypes between healthy human individuals. About the research overall: Contributing individuals were a couple of females and three males aged 18 to 49.

CD8 cells classed as naive were CD45RO-negative and positively selected for CCR7, excluding terminally differentiated effector memory CD45RA+ cells. Whole-study findings and limits: Shared clonotypes: roughly 4.7% naive CD4, about 3.3% naive CD8, 2.3% memory CD4, approximately 0.37% memory CD8.

Sequenced by immunoSEQ multiplex PCR; TCRdb stores in-frame clones only, minus some. The table shows around 1.9 million clones, with 80% to 95% occurring only once. Of note for this clone: What it binds is not known.

This receptor was identified in a man between 18 and 35 years old in good health. Some clones in this sample may be carry-over from other donors' samples. Material for sequencing was naive CD8+ T cells from PBMCs.

The CDR3 region is CASSFNPWTRKDPSTYEQYF. CDR3 DNA sequence: TGTGCCAGCAGTTTCAACCCCTGGACTAGAAAAGACCCCAGCACCTACGAGCAGTACTTC. V and J are TRBV28 and TRBJ2-7; 7 bases match TRBD2. Germline-derived CDR1 and CDR2 are MDHEN and SYDVKM. Germline trimming cut 3 bases from V and 2 bases from J; bases unmatched to any gene: 22. The CDR3 spans 20 residues.